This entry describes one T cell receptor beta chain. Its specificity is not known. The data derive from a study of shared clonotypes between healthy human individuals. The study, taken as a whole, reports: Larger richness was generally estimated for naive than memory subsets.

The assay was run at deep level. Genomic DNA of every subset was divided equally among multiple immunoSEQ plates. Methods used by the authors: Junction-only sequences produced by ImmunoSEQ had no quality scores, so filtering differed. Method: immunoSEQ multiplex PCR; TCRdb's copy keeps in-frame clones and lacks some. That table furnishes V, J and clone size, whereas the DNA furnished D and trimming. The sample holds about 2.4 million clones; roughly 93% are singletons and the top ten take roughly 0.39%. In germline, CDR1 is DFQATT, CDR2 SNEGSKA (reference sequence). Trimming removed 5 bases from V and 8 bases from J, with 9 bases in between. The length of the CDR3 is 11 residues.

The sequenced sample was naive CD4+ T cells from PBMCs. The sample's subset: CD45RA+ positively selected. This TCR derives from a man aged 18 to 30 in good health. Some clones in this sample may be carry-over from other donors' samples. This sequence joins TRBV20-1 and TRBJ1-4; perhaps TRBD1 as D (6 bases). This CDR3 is CSAPGVEKLFF. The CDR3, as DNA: TGCAGTGCTCCAGGGGTCGAAAAACTGTTTTTT.